The present TCR beta chain was sequenced within a study of human T cells and chemical hapten exposure. Whole-study context: Each patch test put 0.01% DPC on the upper back, and results were read at 6 days. Diagnoses of alopecia areata, totalis or universalis occurred in mostly female patients. Whole-study results and caveats: The formation of large CDR3 similarity clusters by expanded TCRs significantly exceeded that of controls.

For the library, individual cDNA molecules each received unique molecular identifiers. TCRdb analysed the reads with MiXCR anew, one entry per CDR3 protein. The repertoire holds fewer than 5,000 distinct CDR3 sequences, with just under 50% as singletons. Comment on this clonotype: No antigen is known for it.

As to treatment: therapeutic diphenylcyclopropenone sensitization with weekly scalp DPC. Unfractionated whole blood yielded total RNA. The receptor comes from an adult with alopecia areata. Some clones in this sample may be carry-over from other donors' samples. This table probably holds off-target reads from a library built for another chain. The sample consisted of whole blood, taken before DPC sensitization or 2, 6, or about 24 weeks after (not recorded which).

CDR3: CSAPGQGAGGANVLTF. The CDR3 nucleotides are TGCAGTGCTCCAGGCCAGGGGGCTGGTGGGGCCAACGTCCTGACTTTC. The chain couples TRBV20-1 to TRBJ2-6, with 8 bases fitting TRBD1. Germline V gene sequence: CDR1 DFQATT, CDR2 SNEGSKA (reference sequence). This CDR3 has 16 amino acids. V trimming: 5 bases; J trimming: 3 bases; junction bases outside the gene matches: 9.